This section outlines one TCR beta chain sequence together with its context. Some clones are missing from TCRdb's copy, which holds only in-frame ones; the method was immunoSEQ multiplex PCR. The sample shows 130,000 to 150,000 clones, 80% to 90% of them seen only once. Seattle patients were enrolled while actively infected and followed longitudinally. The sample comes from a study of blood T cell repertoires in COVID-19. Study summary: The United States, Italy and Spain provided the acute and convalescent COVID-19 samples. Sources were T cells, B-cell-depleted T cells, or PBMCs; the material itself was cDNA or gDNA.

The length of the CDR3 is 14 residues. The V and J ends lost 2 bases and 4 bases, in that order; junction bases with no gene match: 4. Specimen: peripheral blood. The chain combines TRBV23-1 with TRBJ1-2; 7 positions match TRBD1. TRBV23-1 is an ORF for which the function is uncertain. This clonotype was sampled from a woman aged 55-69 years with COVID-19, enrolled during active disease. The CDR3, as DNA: TGCGCCAGCAGTCAAGGGACAGCGAGCTATGGCTACACCTTC. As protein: CASSQGTASYGYTF.